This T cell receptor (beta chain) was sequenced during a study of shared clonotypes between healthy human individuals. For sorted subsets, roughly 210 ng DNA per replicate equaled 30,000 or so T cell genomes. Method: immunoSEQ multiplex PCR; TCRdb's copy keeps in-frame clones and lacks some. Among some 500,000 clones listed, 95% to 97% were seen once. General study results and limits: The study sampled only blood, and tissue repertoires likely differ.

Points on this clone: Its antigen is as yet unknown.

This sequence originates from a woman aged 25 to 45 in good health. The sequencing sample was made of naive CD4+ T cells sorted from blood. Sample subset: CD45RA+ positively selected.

CDR3 amino acids: CASSFEYPSYNEQFF. CDR3 nucleotides: TGTGCCAGCAGCTTCGAATACCCCTCCTACAATGAGCAGTTCTTC. The chain recombines TRBV13 with TRBJ2-1; no clear D. Trimming removed 3 bases at V and 0 bases at J, with 9 bases between. Germline V gene lookup returns CDR1 PRHDT and CDR2 FYEKMQ (reference sequence). The CDR3 extends over 15 amino acids.